These 22 T cell receptor beta chains share one sample of origin, sequenced in a study of CD8+ T cells in alopecia areata. After isolation, RNA underwent reverse transcription to generate cDNA as the sequencing template. Profiled with immunoSEQ multiplex PCR; TCRdb holds only in-frame clones, not every one. The table shows 160,000 or so clones, with less than 80% occurring only once. The sample consisted of CD8+ T cells sorted from blood, taken at week 0. The receptors come from a human donor with alopecia areata.

This clone was observed once. J is TRBJ2-1 and V is TRBV18; 8 bases align to TRBD1. The V and J ends lost 1 base and 7 bases, in that order; junction bases with no gene match: 3. This CDR3 has 14 residues. Germline V gene data show CDR1 as KGHSH and CDR2 as LQKENI. The CDR3 sequence: CASSPRQGANEQFF. The CDR3 bases are TGTGCCAGCTCACCACGGCAGGGGGCAAATGAGCAGTTCTTC.

The chain employs TRBV5-1 and TRBJ2-1, with 9 bases fitting TRBD1. This CDR3 has 17 residues. V gave up 4 bases and J gave up 6 bases; unmatched junction bases: 14. Germline V CDR1 and CDR2: SGHRS, YFSETQ. The CDR3 region is CASSLGQGQARGNEQFF. The CDR3 coding sequence is TGCGCCAGCAGCCTAGGACAGGGGCAAGCCCGCGGCAATGAGCAGTTCTTC.

The chain has TRBV30 and TRBJ2-1, with a possible D match to TRBD1 (5 bases). Trimming cost V 2 bases and J 9 bases, with 8 bases left between them. Germline CDR1 is GTSNPN and CDR2 is SVGIG (reference sequence). The CDR3 extends over 11 amino acids. As DNA, the CDR3 is TGTGCCTGGAGTCTTGACAGTGAGCAGTTCTTC. Amino acid sequence: CAWSLDSEQFF.

This chain links TRBV27 with TRBJ1-4, with D hard to call. The CDR3 loop spans 14 amino acids. Germline CDR1 is MNHEY and CDR2 is SMNVEV (reference sequence). V lost 2 bases, J lost 7 bases, and 11 bases lay in between. CDR3 nucleotide sequence: TGTGCCAGCAGTTTAGGGCCATCTAGTGAAAAACTGTTTTTT. It translates to CASSLGPSSEKLFF.

V usage is TRBV6-1 and J usage is TRBJ2-7; TRBD1 might be the D (5 bases). Between the trimmed V and J ends, which lost 2 bases and 2 bases, there was a span of 13 bases. There are 15 residues in the CDR3. Germline lookup yields CDR1 MNHNS and CDR2 SASEGT. The CDR3 region is CASSEFLGRAYEQYF. As DNA, the CDR3 is TGTGCCAGCAGTGAATTTTTGGGCAGGGCCTACGAGCAGTACTTC.

The rearrangement joins TRBV27 to TRBJ2-7; 8 positions agree with TRBD1. The V segment lost 6 bases and the J segment 4 bases; nucleotides outside the gene matches: 11. The CDR3 contains 15 residues. Germline loops: CDR1 MNHEY, CDR2 SMNVEV (reference sequence). The CDR3 nucleotides read TGTGCCAGCAGGGGCCACAGGGGGGACCTTTACGAGCAGTACTTC. Translating gives CASRGHRGDLYEQYF.

This clone was detected once. J is TRBJ1-1 and V is TRBV27; the match to TRBD1 covers 7 bases. Unmatched junction bases numbered 8, after V lost 7 bases and J lost 3 bases. CDR1 is MNHEY, CDR2 SMNVEV, per germline (reference sequence). The CDR3 has 14 residues. CDR3 in amino acids: CASTRQGRDTEAFF. DNA of the CDR3: TGTGCCAGCACCAGACAGGGAAGGGACACTGAAGCTTTCTTT.

This rearrangement joins TRBV5-6 to TRBJ2-7; D is uncertain. Looked up from germline, CDR1 is SGHDT and CDR2 is YYEEEE. This CDR3 is 13 amino acids long. V lost 0 bases and J lost 4, with 8 bases in between. DNA of the CDR3: TGTGCCAGCAGCTTGGGTAACCGGTACGAGCAGTACTTC. Encoded protein: CASSLGNRYEQYF.

In this sample, this clone turned up once. This chain uses TRBV2 with TRBJ2-7, with TRBD1 matching 8 bases. This CDR3 has 12 residues. Trimming took 10 bases from V and 3 from J; bases not matched to a gene: 5. Germline V gives CDR1 SNHLY, CDR2 FYNNEI. CDR3 residues: CAILDRVYEQYF. The CDR3 nucleotides read TGTGCCATCTTGGACAGGGTCTACGAGCAGTACTTC.

This clone is a singleton in its sample. The chain links TRBV11-2 to TRBJ2-3; no clear D. CDR1 SGHAT and CDR2 FQNNGV come from the germline V gene. The CDR3 has 12 amino acids. Trimming left V 2 bases short and J 4 bases short, with 4 bases between. The chain's CDR3 is CASSLLSDTQYF. The CDR3 coding sequence is TGTGCCAGCAGCTTATTGTCAGATACGCAGTATTTT.

The chain is built from TRBV13 and TRBJ1-1; 7 positions match TRBD1. V dropped 5 bases and J dropped 1; count of bases not matched to a gene: 10. The germline V gene encodes CDR1 PRHDT and CDR2 FYEKMQ (reference sequence). This CDR3 is 16 amino acids long. The CDR3 loop reads CASSPGDSPGNTEAFF. CDR3 coding DNA: TGTGCCAGCAGCCCCGGGGACAGCCCTGGGAACACTGAAGCTTTCTTT.

J is TRBJ2-7 and V is TRBV19; TRBD1 matches at 7 bases. Trimming removed 3 bases from V and 3 bases from J; junction bases left unmatched: 5. This CDR3 comprises 14 residues. Germline V lookup: CDR1 LNHDA, CDR2 SQIVND (reference sequence). The DNA for the CDR3 is TGTGCCAGTAGTATTGGACAGGTCGGCTACGAGCAGTACTTC. Protein product: CASSIGQVGYEQYF.

To note about this clone: One end of the junction varies from germline; a read error may be responsible. The rearrangement links TRBV30 to TRBJ1-1; D ambiguous. CDR3 length: 12 amino acids. Germline V gene data show CDR1 as GTSNPN and CDR2 as SVGIG (reference sequence). CDR3 in amino acids: CAWTGGNAEAFF. The CDR3 DNA is TGTGCCTGGACGGGAGGGAACGCTGAAGCTTTCTTT.

V and J are TRBV6-1 and TRBJ2-5, with 7 bases identical to TRBD1. J lost 3 bases, V lost 5 bases, and 9 bases had no gene match. Germline values: CDR1 MNHNS, CDR2 SASEGT. The CDR3 contains 15 residues. DNA for the CDR3: TGTGCCAGCAGTCCCCGGGACAGAACCAAAGAGACCCAGTACTTC. Translation gives CASSPRDRTKETQYF.

The rearrangement uses TRBV2 and TRBJ2-7; no definite D call. With 7 bases removed from V and 1 base from J, the gap between germline ends came to 14 bases. Looked up from germline, CDR1 is SNHLY and CDR2 is FYNNEI. The CDR3 is made up of 14 amino acids. The CDR3 nucleotides read TGTGCCAGCACGATAGTCACCCGGTCCTACGAGCAGTACTTC. This encodes CASTIVTRSYEQYF.

The chain employs TRBV30 and TRBJ1-6; D is possibly TRBD1 (6 bases). The length of the CDR3 is 15 residues. The V gene's germline CDR1 is GTSNPN and CDR2 SVGIG (reference sequence). For the CDR3, the DNA is TGTGCGGAGGGCGTGAGGGGGTCCTATAATTCACCCCTCCACTTT. Protein sequence: CAEGVRGSYNSPLHF.

The chain couples TRBV5-1 to TRBJ2-5; no clear D. The CDR3 runs 15 residues. Germline V gives CDR1 SGHRS, CDR2 YFSETQ. Trimming took off 1 base at V and 5 bases at J, with 15 bases between the two ends. The CDR3 sequence: CASSLSQANGETQYF. For the CDR3, the DNA is TGCGCCAGCAGCTTGTCTCAGGCTAACGGGGAGACCCAGTACTTC. Full variable domain (remainder filled in from reference TRBV5-1 and TRBJ2-5): KAGVTQTPRYLIKTRGQQVTLSCSPISGHRSVSWYQQTPGQGLQFLFEYFSETQRNKGNFPGRFSGRQFSNSRSEMNVSTLELGDSALYLCASSLSQANGETQYFGPGTRLLVL.

The CDR3 reads CASSAKWTGDEQYF. DNA for the CDR3: TGTGCCAGCAGTGCCAAGTGGACGGGGGACGAGCAGTACTTC. The V and J genes are TRBV7-6 and TRBJ2-7; D possibly corresponds to TRBD2 (6 bases). The CDR3 is made up of 14 amino acids. Trimming left V 6 bases short and J 5 bases short, with 17 bases between. The germline V gene encodes CDR1 SGHVS and CDR2 FNYEAQ.

The chain carries TRBV19 and TRBJ2-1; the match to TRBD2 covers 12 bases. With 0 bases clipped from V and 5 bases from J, the junction kept 2 bases outside the gene matches. This CDR3 is 16 amino acids long. In germline, CDR1 is LNHDA, CDR2 SQIVND (reference sequence). CDR3 in amino acids: CASSIEASGGDNEQFF. CDR3 sequence (DNA): TGTGCCAGTAGTATAGAGGCTAGCGGGGGGGACAATGAGCAGTTCTTC.

V and J are TRBV1 and TRBJ1-2. TRBV1 is labeled a pseudogene. The CDR3 sequence is 11 residues long. This chain's CDR3 is CTSSNTGGYTF. Written as DNA, the CDR3 is TGCACCAGCAGCAATACCGGGGGCTACACCTTC.

In nucleotides, the CDR3 is TGTGCCAGTAGTAGCCGGGCGAATAATTCACCCCTCCACTTT. Its translation: CASSSRANNSPLHF. The chain employs TRBV19 and TRBJ1-6, with D hard to call. The CDR3 has 14 amino acids. Germline V gene sequence: CDR1 LNHDA, CDR2 SQIVND (reference sequence). The ends were cut back, 4 bases at V and 5 bases at J, with 9 bases in the middle.

A few counts support this clone. The chain joins TRBV29-1 to TRBJ1-4; weak D call: TRBD1 (6 bases). Germline V lookup: CDR1 SQVTM, CDR2 ANQGSEA. The CDR3 is made up of 13 amino acids. Trimming shortened V by 3 bases and J by 10 bases, and 15 bases separated the two germline ends. The DNA of the CDR3 is TGCAGCGTTGATTCCGGGGGCATCGGAAAACTGTTTTTT. This encodes CSVDSGGIGKLFF.